This TCR beta chain was recorded in a study of cytomegalovirus exposure and HLA in healthy donors. This clone has a count of ten or more. Primers for the PCR totalled 60 Vbeta and 13 Jbeta. This table comes from immunoSEQ multiplex PCR, and its TCRdb copy is limited to in-frame clones, with some not included. Here the sample spans about 110,000 clones, 70% to 75% being singletons. V dropped 7 bases and J dropped 0 bases, with 13 bases sitting between them. The CDR3 runs 15 residues. Per the germline V gene, CDR1 is SGHTA and CDR2 is FQGNSA. The chain employs TRBV7-2 and TRBJ1-5; D perhaps matches TRBD1 (5 bases). Sequencing input: PBMCs. This receptor was obtained from a man aged 35 to 55 in good health and CMV-seronegative. The CDR3 DNA reads TGTGCCAGCACCGCGGGGGGTTCTAGCAATCAGCCCCAGCATTTT. Its translation is CASTAGGSSNQPQHF.